This T cell receptor beta chain was sequenced for a study of blood T cell repertoires in COVID-19. As processed by the authors: Reference gene primers were amplified, and this amplification served to estimate nucleated cell counts. Assay: immunoSEQ multiplex PCR; the TCRdb copy retains only in-frame clones and omits some. Clone size and V and J calls were adopted from that table, with D and trimming inferred from the DNA. The sample includes over 85,000 clones, 85% of them seen just once. The CDR3 has 11 amino acids. With 2 bases removed from V and 7 bases from J, the gap between germline ends came to 5 bases. Germline-derived CDR1 and CDR2 are SGHTA and FQGNSA.

What was sequenced was peripheral blood. This TCR was sampled from a man aged 60-69 years with acute or convalescent COVID-19. This sequence joins TRBV7-2 and TRBJ1-2; D perhaps matches TRBD1 (5 bases). CDR3 loop: CASSLRGGYTF. The CDR3 region has the DNA TGTGCCAGCAGCTTAAGGGGTGGCTACACCTTC.